The 16 T cell receptor beta chains below all came from one sample that was sequenced in a study of cytomegalovirus exposure and HLA in healthy donors. It was with 60 Vbeta and 13 Jbeta primers that the PCR ran. Some clones are missing from TCRdb's copy, which holds only in-frame ones; the method was immunoSEQ multiplex PCR. The profile shows some 81,000 clones, approximately 77% of them singletons. Sample: PBMCs. All receptors come from a middle-aged woman in good health and CMV-seropositive.

CDR3 DNA: TGTGCCAGCAGTACTCTCTACGAGCAGTACTTC. As protein: CASSTLYEQYF. The chain uses TRBV2 and TRBJ2-7; no definite D call. V was trimmed by 5 bases and J by 3 bases, leaving 5 bases between them. The CDR3 length is 11 residues. Germline CDR1 SNHLY, CDR2 FYNNEI.

This clone was seen a single time. The V and J genes are TRBV7-2 and TRBJ1-5; tentative D call: TRBD1 (6 bases). The germline CDR1 and CDR2 sequences are SGHTA and FQGNSA. This CDR3 region has 12 residues. Trimming took 8 bases from V and 4 from J, leaving 9 bases between them. As DNA, the CDR3 is TGTGCCAGCGGGACACAAAATCAGCCCCAGCATTTT. This encodes CASGTQNQPQHF.

The chain employs TRBV7-6 and TRBJ1-5; D unresolved. V dropped 8 bases and J dropped 9 bases, with 14 bases sitting between them. Looked up from germline, CDR1 is SGHVS and CDR2 is FNYEAQ. There are 12 residues in the CDR3. CDR3 nucleotides: TGTGCCAGCGGCCCCCCGGGTGGGCCCCAGCATTTT. It yields the protein CASGPPGGPQHF. Variable domain in full (rest from reference TRBV7-6 and TRBJ1-5): GAGVSQSPRYKVTKRGQDVALRCDPISGHVSLYWYRQALGQGPEFLTYFNYEAQQDKSGLPNDRFSAERPEGSISTLTIQRTEQRDSAMYRCASGPPGGPQHFGDGTRLSIL.

The chain uses TRBV14 and TRBJ2-3; no definite D call. V was clipped by 3 bases and J by 2 bases, with 12 bases between them. There are 15 residues in the CDR3. Germline loops: CDR1 SGHDN, CDR2 FVKESK. The CDR3 bases are TGTGCCAGCAGCCATAAGACAAGCTACACAGATACGCAGTATTTT. Translated: CASSHKTSYTDTQYF.

This chain links TRBV30 with TRBJ1-5; D is ambiguous. The CDR3 has 14 amino acids. Trimming cost V 0 bases and J 7 bases, with 13 bases left between them. Germline V gene data show CDR1 as GTSNPN and CDR2 as SVGIG (reference sequence). The CDR3 sequence: CAWSVLGERQPQHF. The CDR3 bases are TGTGCCTGGAGTGTACTCGGTGAGAGGCAGCCCCAGCATTTT.

The chain employs TRBV5-1 and TRBJ2-5; 12 bases align to TRBD2. The trim removed 4 bases at V and 5 bases at J, leaving 9 bases unmatched. This CDR3 is built from 16 residues. From germline, CDR1 is SGHRS and CDR2 YFSETQ. CDR3 loop: CASSRLGLAGIETQYF. The CDR3 DNA reads as TGCGCCAGCAGCAGACTAGGACTAGCGGGAATTGAGACCCAGTACTTC.

CDR3 sequence reads: CASSLGGGSTFEQYF. The CDR3 nucleotides are TGCGCCAGCAGCTTGGGGGGCGGGAGTACATTCGAGCAGTACTTC. The chain combines TRBV5-1 with TRBJ2-7; 7 bases are a match to TRBD2. CDR1 and CDR2 (germline): SGHRS, YFSETQ. After removal of 0 bases from V and 6 bases from J, the junction contained 9 bases not matched to a gene. The CDR3 loop spans 15 amino acids.

The rearrangement uses TRBV28 and TRBJ2-7, with D unclear. This CDR3 spans 13 amino acids. Trimming shortened V by 4 bases and J by 0 bases, and 7 bases separated the two germline ends. Germline V CDR1 and CDR2: MDHEN, SYDVKM. DNA for the CDR3: TGTGCCAGCAGTTACCCAGGCTCCTACGAGCAGTACTTC. As protein: CASSYPGSYEQYF.

J is TRBJ1-5 and V is TRBV6-5; the D gene is possibly TRBD1 (6 bases). The V end was cut by 7 bases, the J end by 6 bases, with 16 bases between. Germline V CDR1 and CDR2: MNHEY, SVGAGI. This CDR3 spans 14 amino acids. Here the CDR3 DNA reads TGTGCCAGCACGTACTCACAGGGAAGTCAGCCCCAGCATTTT. It encodes CASTYSQGSQPQHF.

As for this clone: A read error may produce the germline difference seen at one junction end. V gene TRBV7-9 combines with J gene TRBJ2-5; D ambiguous. The CDR3 consists of 14 residues. CDR1 and CDR2 from the germline V gene are SEHNR and FQNEAQ (reference sequence). CDR3 region: CSSSLELNQETQYF. The CDR3 DNA follows: TGTTCCAGCAGCTTAGAGCTAAACCAAGAGACCCAGTACTTC.

Of note for this clone: The junction differs from germline at one of its ends, possibly a read error. The rearrangement uses TRBV30 and TRBJ1-2; 10 bases agree with TRBD1. Germline-derived CDR1 and CDR2 are GTSNPN and SVGIG (reference sequence). This CDR3 has 12 amino acids. The CDR3 is CAWNVGDRGRIF. The CDR3 nucleotides are TGTGCCTGGAATGTTGGAGACAGGGGGCGGATTTTC.

The V call is TRBV9, the J call TRBJ1-2; 10 bases match TRBD1. Per the germline V gene, CDR1 is SGDLS and CDR2 is YYNGEE. The V and J ends lost 4 bases and 7 bases, in that order; junction bases with no gene match: 7. CDR3 length equals 14 residues. The CDR3 region is CASSPAGTGVGYTF. CDR3 coding DNA: TGTGCCAGCAGCCCGGCCGGGACAGGGGTTGGCTACACCTTC.

On this clone: This sample includes further DNA sequences coding for the same CDR3. CDR3 DNA sequence: TGTGCCAGCAGTCGCGGCGAGACCCAGTACTTC. Amino acid sequence: CASSRGETQYF. The genes are TRBV7-9 and TRBJ2-5; D gene unclear. CDR1 and CDR2 (germline): SEHNR, FQNEAQ (reference sequence). Trimming shortened V by 6 bases and J by 5 bases, and 7 bases separated the two germline ends. The CDR3 sequence is 11 residues long.

The gene calls are TRBV4-2 and TRBJ1-4, with 7 nucleotides matching TRBD1. Per germline, CDR1 LGHNA and CDR2 YNFKEQ. This CDR3 spans 19 amino acids. V was clipped by 3 bases and J by 7 bases; unmatched bases: 20. CDR3 loop: CASSQGTGTAATIGEKLFF. CDR3 coding DNA: TGTGCCAGCAGCCAGGGGACCGGGACAGCTGCAACTATTGGTGAAAAACTGTTTTTT.

The chain is built from TRBV6-6 and TRBJ1-3, with D perhaps TRBD1 (5 bases). The CDR3 is 13 residues long. The germline gives CDR1 MNHNY, CDR2 SVGAGI (reference sequence). V lost 10 bases to trimming and J lost 2 bases, with 12 bases between them. CDR3 bases: TGTGCCATCTCGGCCAGGGCTGGAAACACCATATATTTT. This gives the protein CAISARAGNTIYF.

The chain joins TRBV9 to TRBJ1-2; maybe TRBD1 (5 bases). The germline gives CDR1 SGDLS, CDR2 YYNGEE. The CDR3 totals 13 residues. The V gene lost 2 bases and the J gene lost 1 base, with 6 bases spanning the gap. CDR3 region: CASSVDSNYGYTF. CDR3 bases: TGTGCCAGCAGCGTCGACAGTAACTATGGCTACACCTTC. Complete variable domain (other parts from reference TRBV9 and TRBJ1-2): DSGVTQTPKHLITATGQRVTLRCSPRSGDLSVYWYQQSLDQGLQFLIQYYNGEERAKGNILERFSAQQFPDLHSELNLSSLELGDSALYFCASSVDSNYGYTFGSGTRLTVV.